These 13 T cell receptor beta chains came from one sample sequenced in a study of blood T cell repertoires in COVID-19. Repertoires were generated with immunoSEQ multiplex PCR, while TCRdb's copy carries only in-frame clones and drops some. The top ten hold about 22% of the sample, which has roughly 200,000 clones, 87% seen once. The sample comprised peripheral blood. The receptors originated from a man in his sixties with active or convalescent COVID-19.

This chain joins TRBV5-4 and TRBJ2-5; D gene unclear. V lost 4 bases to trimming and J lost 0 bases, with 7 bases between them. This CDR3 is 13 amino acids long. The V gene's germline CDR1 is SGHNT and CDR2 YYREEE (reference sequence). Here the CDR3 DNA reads TGTGCCAGCAGCGAACAATACCAAGAGACCCAGTACTTC. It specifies CASSEQYQETQYF.

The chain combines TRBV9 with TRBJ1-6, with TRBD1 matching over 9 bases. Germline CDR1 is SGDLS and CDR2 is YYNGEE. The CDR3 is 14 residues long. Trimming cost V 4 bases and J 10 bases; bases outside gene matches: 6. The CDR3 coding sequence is TGTGCCAGCAGCTCCGGACAGGGGTGGTCACCCCTCCACTTT. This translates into CASSSGQGWSPLHF.

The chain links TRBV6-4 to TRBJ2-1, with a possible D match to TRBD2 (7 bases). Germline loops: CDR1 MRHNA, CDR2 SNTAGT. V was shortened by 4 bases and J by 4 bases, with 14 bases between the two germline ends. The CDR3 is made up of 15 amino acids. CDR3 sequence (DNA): TGTGCCAGCAGTGTAGAAGGGGGGGCGTACAATGAGCAGTTCTTC. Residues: CASSVEGGAYNEQFF.

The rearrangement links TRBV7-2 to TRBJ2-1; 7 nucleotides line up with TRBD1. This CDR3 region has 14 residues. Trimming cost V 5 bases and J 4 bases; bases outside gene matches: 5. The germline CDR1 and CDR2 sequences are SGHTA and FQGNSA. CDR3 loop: CASSPGQVYNEQFF. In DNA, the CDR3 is TGTGCCAGCAGCCCTGGACAGGTATACAATGAGCAGTTCTTC.

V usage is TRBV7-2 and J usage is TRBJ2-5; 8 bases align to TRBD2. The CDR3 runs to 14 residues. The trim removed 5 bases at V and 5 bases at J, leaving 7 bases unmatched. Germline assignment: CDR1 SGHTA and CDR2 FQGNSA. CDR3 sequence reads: CASSHGGTRETQYF. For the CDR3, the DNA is TGTGCCAGCAGCCACGGCGGGACTAGGGAGACCCAGTACTTC.

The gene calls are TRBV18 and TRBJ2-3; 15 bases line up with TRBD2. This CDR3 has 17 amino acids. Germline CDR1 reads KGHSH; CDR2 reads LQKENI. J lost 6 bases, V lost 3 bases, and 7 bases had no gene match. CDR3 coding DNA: TGTGCCAGCTCACCCCCCCGGACTAGCGGGGGGGCGGATACGCAGTATTTT. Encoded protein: CASSPPRTSGGADTQYF.

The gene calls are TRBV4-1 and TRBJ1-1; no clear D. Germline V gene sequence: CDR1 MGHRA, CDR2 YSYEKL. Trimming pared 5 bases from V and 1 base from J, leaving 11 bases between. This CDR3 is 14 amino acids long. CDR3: CASSAREGNTEAFF. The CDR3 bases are TGCGCCAGCAGCGCCCGTGAGGGGAACACTGAAGCTTTCTTT.

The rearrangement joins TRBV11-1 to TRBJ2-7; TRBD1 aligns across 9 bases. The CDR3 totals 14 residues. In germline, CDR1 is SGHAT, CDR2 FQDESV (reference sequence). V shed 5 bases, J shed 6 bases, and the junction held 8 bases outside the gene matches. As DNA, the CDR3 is TGTGCCAGCAGCCAAGGACAGGGGACGAGCGAGCAGTACTTC. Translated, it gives CASSQGQGTSEQYF.

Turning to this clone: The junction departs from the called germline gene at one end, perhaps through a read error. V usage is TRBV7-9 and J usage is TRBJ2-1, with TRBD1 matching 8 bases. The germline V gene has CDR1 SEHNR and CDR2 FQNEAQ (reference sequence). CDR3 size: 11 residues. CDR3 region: CASSLGDRGVF. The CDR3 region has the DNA TGTGCCAGCAGCTTAGGAGACAGGGGTGTCTTC.

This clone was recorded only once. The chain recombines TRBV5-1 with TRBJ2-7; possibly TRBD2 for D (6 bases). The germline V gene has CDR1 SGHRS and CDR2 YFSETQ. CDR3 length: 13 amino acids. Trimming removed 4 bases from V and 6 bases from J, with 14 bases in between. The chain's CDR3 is CASSRDAGGEQYF. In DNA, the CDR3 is TGCGCCAGCAGCCGGGACGCCGGGGGCGAGCAGTACTTC.

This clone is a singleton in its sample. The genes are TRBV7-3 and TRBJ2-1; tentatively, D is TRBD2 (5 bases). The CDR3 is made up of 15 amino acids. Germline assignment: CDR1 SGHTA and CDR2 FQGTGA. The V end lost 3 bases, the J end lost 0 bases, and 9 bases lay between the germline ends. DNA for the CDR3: TGTGCCAGCAGCTTGGACTTCAACTCCTACAATGAGCAGTTCTTC. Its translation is CASSLDFNSYNEQFF. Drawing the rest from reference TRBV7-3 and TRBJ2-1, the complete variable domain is GAGVSQTPSNKVTEKGKYVELRCDPISGHTALYWYRQSLGQGPEFLIYFQGTGAADDSGLPNDRFFAVRPEGSVSTLKIQRTERGDSAVYLCASSLDFNSYNEQFFGPGTRLTVL.

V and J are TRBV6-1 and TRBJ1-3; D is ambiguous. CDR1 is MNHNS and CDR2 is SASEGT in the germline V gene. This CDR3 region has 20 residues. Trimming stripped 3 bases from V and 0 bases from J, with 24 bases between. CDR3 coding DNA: TGTGCCAGCAGTGATAGAGGAGGGTTAAGATTTATCTACTCTGGAAACACCATATATTTT. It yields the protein CASSDRGGLRFIYSGNTIYF.

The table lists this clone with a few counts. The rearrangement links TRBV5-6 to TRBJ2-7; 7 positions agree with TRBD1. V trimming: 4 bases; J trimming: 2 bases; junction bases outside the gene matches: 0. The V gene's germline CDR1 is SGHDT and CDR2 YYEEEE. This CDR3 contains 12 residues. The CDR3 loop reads CASSQGAYEQYF. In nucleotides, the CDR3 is TGTGCCAGCAGCCAGGGGGCCTACGAGCAGTACTTC.